This T cell receptor beta chain comes out of a study of T cell responses to AZD1222 COVID-19 vaccine. Points from the study as a whole: Females made up more of the donors, who were largely white British, and clonal diversity may have come out too low.

Comment on this clone: Its antigen is still unknown.

Generated by immunoSEQ multiplex PCR, the TCRdb table keeps only in-frame clones and is missing some. This sample has more than 95,000 clones, with 92% found just once. Germline V gives CDR1 MDHEN, CDR2 SYDVKM. The CDR3 covers 17 residues. V was clipped by 4 bases and J by 0 bases, with 19 bases between them. The sequence came from an adult in good health. Sequencing was performed on peripheral blood, taken on day 0 of AZD1222 vaccination. This chain uses TRBV28 with TRBJ2-7; perhaps TRBD2 as D (6 bases). Written as DNA, the CDR3 is TGTGCCAGCAGTTCCCTCGGGGTAGCGGCTATCTCCTACGAGCAGTACTTC. This translates into CASSSLGVAAISYEQYF.